This T cell receptor (beta chain) originates from a study of OX40 agonist ivuxolimab in advanced cancers. Study-wide results and limits: CD4+ and CD8+ T cells in blood underwent clonal expansion by week 6 at 0.1 to 3.0 mg/kg. Averaged across samples, CD8+ T cells carried more expanded clones than CD4+ did.

At cycle 4 day 1, cycle 7 day 1, and baseline, blood was sampled. Assay used: immunoSEQ multiplex PCR; TCRdb lists only in-frame clones, some missing. The data show tens of thousands of clones, roughly 80% seen once. Germline loops: CDR1 SEHNR, CDR2 FQNEAQ (reference sequence). The CDR3 covers 14 residues. V lost 4 bases and J lost 2, with 11 bases in between. About this clone itself: No antigen is known for it.

The clonotype was recovered from an adult with an advanced solid tumor such as melanoma, head and neck, liver or kidney cancer. Sequenced material: CD4+ or CD8+ T cells sorted from blood, taken in a trial of the OX40 agonist ivuxolimab. The V call is TRBV7-9, the J call TRBJ2-5; a weak D match, TRBD1 (6 bases). This CDR3 reads CASSSQGWQETQYF. In DNA, the CDR3 is TGTGCCAGCAGCTCCCAGGGGTGGCAAGAGACCCAGTACTTC. Filled out from reference TRBV7-9 and TRBJ2-5, the complete variable domain reads DTGVSQNPRHKITKRGQNVTFRCDPISEHNRLYWYRQTLGQGPEFLTYFQNEAQLEKSRLLSDRFSAERPKGSFSTLEIQRTEQGDSAMYLCASSSQGWQETQYFGPGTRLLVL.